This entry is about one TCR beta chain. Naivety among CD8 cells was defined by CD45RO negativity and positive CCR7 selection, thereby excluding terminally differentiated effector memory CD45RA+ cells. CDR3 size: 16 residues. From germline, CDR1 is MNHNS and CDR2 SASEGT. V lost 3 bases to trimming and J lost 0 bases, with 12 bases between them. The sample originates from a study of shared clonotypes between healthy human individuals. Data came from immunoSEQ multiplex PCR; TCRdb stores just in-frame clones and leaves some out. The sample carries about 2.2 million clones, 93% recorded once. Material for sequencing was naive CD8+ T cells from PBMCs. The receptor was derived from a man aged 18-30 years in good health. Some clones in this sample may be carry-over from other donors' samples. The chain is built from TRBV6-1 and TRBJ2-1; tentative D call: TRBD1 (5 bases). The CDR3 loop is CASSDWTWSSYNEQFF. Here the CDR3 DNA reads TGTGCCAGCAGTGATTGGACATGGAGCTCCTACAATGAGCAGTTCTTC.